A single sample gave rise to the 22 T cell receptor beta chains below, sequenced in a study of T cells after yellow fever vaccination. MiXCR, applied by TCRdb to the 5' RACE reads, yields one record per CDR3 protein. Among 850 to 1,000 distinct CDR3 sequences listed, about 9.4% were seen once. The sequenced sample was CD8+ T cells binding an NS4B(214-222) dextramer, sorted from PBMCs, obtained about 41 days after the first yellow fever vaccination. Receptors were obtained from a man younger than 35 who received the YFV17D yellow fever vaccine.

This clonotype is labeled medium-sized. The genes are TRBV6-2 or TRBV6-3 and TRBJ2-7; TRBD1 agrees at 7 bases. Trimming took 5 bases from V and 1 from J; bases not matched to a gene: 5. The CDR3 is made up of 14 amino acids. Per the germline V gene, CDR1 is MNHEY and CDR2 is SVGEGT. CDR3 coding DNA: TGTGCCAGCAGTCAAGGGACAGTGTCCTACGAGCAGTACTTC. This gives the protein CASSQGTVSYEQYF.

This clonotype is medium-sized within its sample. V is TRBV6-2 or TRBV6-3 and J is TRBJ2-7; D ambiguous. The CDR3 length is 13 residues. V dropped 4 bases and J dropped 2 bases, with 9 bases sitting between them. Germline V gives CDR1 MNHEY, CDR2 SVGEGT. The CDR3, as DNA: TGTGCCAGCAGTTTCTCAGGCGCCTACGAGCAGTACTTC. As protein: CASSFSGAYEQYF.

This clonotype is medium-sized (0.01 to 0.1%) in the sample. The chain has TRBV4-3 and TRBJ2-7; 9 bases are a match to TRBD1. V lost 4 bases to trimming and J lost 1 base; unmatched junction nucleotides: 2. The CDR3 loop spans 14 amino acids. The germline CDR1 and CDR2 sequences are LGHNA and YSLEER. CDR3 DNA: TGCGCCAGCAGCCCAGGACAGGGGTCCTACGAGCAGTACTTC. Its translation: CASSPGQGSYEQYF.

This clonotype is medium-sized within its sample. The chain links TRBV4-2 to TRBJ2-1; a possible D gene is TRBD1 (6 bases). Trimming removed 5 bases at V and 5 bases at J, with 16 bases between. Germline V gene sequence: CDR1 LGHNA, CDR2 YNFKEQ. CDR3 length: 15 residues. The CDR3 region is CASSDPGQPNNEQFF. CDR3 nucleotides: TGTGCCAGCAGCGATCCGGGACAACCCAACAATGAGCAGTTCTTC.

In its sample, this clonotype is medium-sized. The CDR3 DNA sequence: TGTGCCACCAGCAGAGCGGGGGTTTCCTACGAGCAGTACTTC. Its translation is CATSRAGVSYEQYF. The rearrangement joins TRBV15 to TRBJ2-7; D possibly corresponds to TRBD2 (6 bases). With 1 base removed from V and 1 base from J, the gap between germline ends came to 8 bases. This CDR3 has 14 amino acids. Germline V lookup: CDR1 LNHNV, CDR2 YYDKDF (reference sequence). Based on the CDR3 plus reference TRBV15 and TRBJ2-7, the full variable domain is DAMVIQNPRYQVTQFGKPVTLSCSQTLNHNVMYWYQQKSSQAPKLLFHYYDKDFNNEADTPDNFQSRRPNTSFCFLDIRSPGLGDTAMYLCATSRAGVSYEQYFGPGTRLTVT.

Sample share makes this clonotype large. V gene TRBV27 combines with J gene TRBJ2-7; D ambiguous. V lost 8 bases and J 2 bases, leaving 19 bases between the germline ends. Germline values: CDR1 MNHEY, CDR2 SMNVEV (reference sequence). CDR3 length: 15 amino acids. Written as DNA, the CDR3 is TGTGCCAGCGGGATCACCTCCCTCGGCGCCTACGAGCAGTACTTC. Its translation: CASGITSLGAYEQYF.

This clonotype is large within its sample. This chain links TRBV25-1 with TRBJ2-1, with TRBD1 as a possible D gene (6 bases). The CDR3 is 15 amino acids. Per germline, CDR1 MGHDK and CDR2 SYGVNS. V lost 4 bases to trimming and J lost 7 bases, with 17 bases between them. The CDR3 reads CASSAAPGDRNEQFF. The CDR3 DNA reads as TGTGCCAGCAGTGCCGCACCAGGGGATCGGAATGAGCAGTTCTTC.

This clonotype is labeled large. The V call is TRBV15, the J call TRBJ2-1; 11 positions match TRBD2. V was clipped by 1 base and J by 6 bases; unmatched bases: 5. The CDR3 covers 16 residues. In germline, CDR1 is LNHNV, CDR2 YYDKDF (reference sequence). CDR3 loop: CATSRAPLAGGNEQFF. The CDR3 nucleotides read TGTGCCACCAGCAGAGCCCCCCTAGCGGGGGGCAATGAGCAGTTCTTC.

This clonotype is categorized as medium-sized. The chain joins TRBV11-2 to TRBJ1-1, with D possibly TRBD1 on 6 matching bases. CDR1 is SGHAT and CDR2 is FQNNGV in the germline V gene. The CDR3 consists of 15 residues. Trimming took off 0 bases at V and 6 bases at J, with 14 bases between the two ends. The CDR3 sequence is CASSLEGAVFAEAFF. In DNA form, the CDR3 reads TGTGCCAGCAGCTTAGAGGGGGCCGTTTTTGCTGAAGCTTTCTTT.

This clonotype is deemed medium-sized. V gene TRBV9 combines with J gene TRBJ2-1; 9 bases align to TRBD2. This CDR3 comprises 15 residues. The ends lost 5 bases at V and 3 bases at J; junction bases unmatched: 6. Germline V gene data show CDR1 as SGDLS and CDR2 as YYNGEE. The CDR3 here is CASSSGGVGYNEQFF. Written as DNA, the CDR3 is TGTGCCAGCAGTAGCGGGGGTGTGGGCTACAATGAGCAGTTCTTC.

This clonotype is categorized as medium-sized. This rearrangement joins TRBV12-3 or TRBV12-4 to TRBJ2-3; 9 positions match TRBD1. This CDR3 comprises 15 residues. The trim removed 6 bases at V and 3 bases at J, leaving 7 bases unmatched. The DNA for the CDR3 is TGTGCCAGCAGCTCGGACAGGGGTGGAACAGATACGCAGTATTTT. Translated, it gives CASSSDRGGTDTQYF.

This clonotype is labeled large (0.1 to 1%). This chain joins TRBV15 and TRBJ2-7, with D perhaps matching TRBD2 (6 bases). CDR3 length equals 13 residues. V was trimmed by 5 bases and J by 4 bases, leaving 12 bases between them. Germline values: CDR1 LNHNV, CDR2 YYDKDF (reference sequence). CDR3 in DNA: TGTGCCACCAGCGGAGGGGTGGGTTACGAGCAGTACGTC. It yields the protein CATSGGVGYEQYV.

Relative to its sample, this clonotype is medium-sized. The V call is TRBV10-1, the J call TRBJ2-3; 9 bases are shared with TRBD1. The V segment lost 7 bases and the J segment 5 bases; nucleotides outside the gene matches: 7. Germline CDR1 and CDR2: WNHNN and SYGVQD (reference sequence). The CDR3 runs 14 residues. The DNA for the CDR3 is TGCGCCAGCAAGTACAGGGGGCGCTTAGATACGCAGTATTTT. It codes for CASKYRGRLDTQYF.

This clonotype is categorized as medium-sized. J is TRBJ2-7 and V is TRBV28; tentatively, D is TRBD1 (5 bases). There are 13 residues in the CDR3. Trimming took off 3 bases at V and 2 bases at J, with 8 bases between the two ends. CDR1 is MDHEN and CDR2 is SYDVKM in the germline V gene. CDR3 protein: CASSFGRAYEQYV. As DNA, the CDR3 is TGTGCCAGCAGTTTCGGCAGGGCCTACGAGCAGTACGTC.

This chain connects TRBV4-3 to TRBJ1-2, with D maybe TRBD1 (6 bases). CDR1 is LGHNA, CDR2 YSLEER, per germline. CDR3 size: 14 residues. V gave up 8 bases and J gave up 4 bases, with 17 bases separating them. CDR3 DNA sequence: TGCGCCAGCCCCTCTCCAGGGGAGGCCTATGGCTACACCTTC. Translated: CASPSPGEAYGYTF.

By proportion, this clonotype is medium-sized. The V gene is TRBV24-1, the J gene TRBJ2-3; TRBD2 might be the D (5 bases). Germline V gene data show CDR1 as KGHDR and CDR2 as SFDVKD. This CDR3 is 12 amino acids long. Between the trimmed V and J ends, which lost 6 bases and 4 bases, there was a span of 7 bases. This CDR3 reads CATSRGADTQYF. The CDR3 DNA reads TGTGCCACCAGTCGGGGAGCAGATACGCAGTATTTT.

V and J are TRBV6-1 and TRBJ2-7; D call uncertain. Germline assignment: CDR1 MNHNS and CDR2 SASEGT. CDR3 length: 14 amino acids. Trimming took off 5 bases at V and 4 bases at J, with 15 bases between the two ends. CDR3 bases: TGTGCCAGCAGTAATGTGGAGATTTCTTACGAGCAGTACTTC. Its translation is CASSNVEISYEQYF.

By sample fraction, this clonotype is large. The CDR3 loop is CASSQEGTGTNSPLHF. In DNA form, the CDR3 reads TGTGCCAGCAGCCAAGAAGGGACAGGGACTAATTCACCCCTCCACTTT. V and J are TRBV3-1 and TRBJ1-6; 9 bases are a match to TRBD1. The CDR3 consists of 16 residues. With 0 bases clipped from V and 6 bases from J, the junction kept 3 bases outside the gene matches. The germline V gene encodes CDR1 LGHDT and CDR2 YNNKEL (reference sequence).

This clonotype was picked up many times. CDR3 bases: TGTGCCACCAGCACTGGGCCGGAGATTTACGAGCAGTACTTC. This sequence encodes CATSTGPEIYEQYF. The chain couples TRBV15 to TRBJ2-7; no reliable D call. The CDR3 spans 14 residues. Trimming left V 4 bases short and J 4 bases short, with 14 bases between. CDR1 and CDR2 from the germline V gene are LNHNV and YYDKDF (reference sequence).

This clonotype was found many times. This chain links TRBV4-3 with TRBJ1-2; 11 positions agree with TRBD1. Germline V CDR1 and CDR2: LGHNA, YSLEER. V lost 0 bases to trimming and J lost 4 bases; unmatched junction nucleotides: 7. CDR3 length: 17 residues. The CDR3 nucleotides are TGCGCCAGCAGCCAAGACGGGCGGACAGGGGGCGCCTATGGCTACACCTTC. Translating gives CASSQDGRTGGAYGYTF.

By share of the sample, this clonotype is medium-sized. The CDR3 region has the DNA TGTGCCAGCGGAAAGGCGGCCGGCTACGAGCAGTACGTC. Its translation: CASGKAAGYEQYV. This chain uses TRBV6-2 or TRBV6-3 with TRBJ2-7; D ambiguous. Germline V gene sequence: CDR1 MNHEY, CDR2 SVGEGT. This CDR3 region has 13 residues. V dropped 8 bases and J dropped 3 bases, with 14 bases sitting between them.

By its share, this clonotype is medium-sized. J is TRBJ1-5 and V is TRBV4-1; D call uncertain. The CDR3 sequence is 14 residues long. From germline, CDR1 is MGHRA and CDR2 YSYEKL. V dropped 0 bases and J dropped 10 bases, with 13 bases sitting between them. The CDR3 spells CASSQDHSLSPQHF. The CDR3 bases are TGCGCCAGCAGCCAAGACCACAGCCTCTCTCCCCAGCATTTT.